The 19 T cell receptor beta chains presented below share a single source sample, sequenced in a study of T cells in tumors after PD-1 blockade. The data were produced by immunoSEQ multiplex PCR, yet TCRdb's version contains in-frame clones alone and is incomplete. Here the sample spans tens of thousands of clones, roughly 80% being singletons. Sample: PBMCs, taken before anti-PD-1 therapy. All receptors come from a human donor with advanced basal cell or squamous cell carcinoma (not recorded which).

A remark on this clone: An end of the junction differs from the germline gene, which may be a read error. CDR3 residues: CAQGLGAGELFF. The CDR3 bases are TGCGCCCAGGGCCTCGGGGCCGGGGAGCTGTTTTTT. The chain combines TRBV2 with TRBJ2-2; D possibly uses TRBD1 or TRBD2 (5 bases each). The germline V gene encodes CDR1 SNHLY and CDR2 FYNNEI. This CDR3 spans 12 amino acids.

The sample holds one count of this clone. The DNA of the CDR3 is TGTGCCAGCAGTTACTCTGCAGGGGGCTTCTACAATGAGCAGTTCTTC. Translating it yields CASSYSAGGFYNEQFF. V is TRBV6-5 and J is TRBJ2-1; 8 bases fit TRBD1. The trim removed 0 bases at V and 3 bases at J, leaving 4 bases unmatched. Germline CDR1 reads MNHEY; CDR2 reads SVGAGI. The length of the CDR3 is 16 residues.

The chain joins TRBV7-6 to TRBJ2-7, with 8 bases fitting TRBD1. CDR1 is SGHVS, CDR2 FNYEAQ, per germline. The CDR3 runs to 15 residues. V lost 5 bases, J lost 3 bases, and 9 bases stayed unmatched. CDR3 loop: CASSPTGTGNYEQYF. Written as DNA, the CDR3 is TGTGCCAGCAGCCCTACCGGGACAGGTAACTACGAGCAGTACTTC.

This rearrangement joins TRBV19 to TRBJ1-2; TRBD1 might be the D (5 bases). The CDR3 contains 14 residues. Germline lookup yields CDR1 LNHDA and CDR2 SQIVND (reference sequence). V lost 1 base and J 2 bases, leaving 8 bases between the germline ends. As DNA, the CDR3 is TGTGCCAGTAGTATAGGAGGGGACAACTATGGCTACACCTTC. Its protein product is CASSIGGDNYGYTF.

The gene calls are TRBV5-5 and TRBJ2-7, with D unresolved. V was cut by 0 bases and J by 2 bases, with 3 bases left in between. The CDR3 runs to 12 residues. Looked up from germline, CDR1 is SGHKS and CDR2 is YYEKEE (reference sequence). The CDR3 DNA follows: TGTGCCAGCAGCTTGGCCCCCTACGAGCAGTACTTC. It translates to CASSLAPYEQYF.

The chain links TRBV11-1 to TRBJ2-3, with D perhaps matching TRBD2 (6 bases). The CDR3 is 15 residues long. Germline V lookup: CDR1 SGHAT, CDR2 FQDESV (reference sequence). V was trimmed by 5 bases and J by 3 bases, leaving 15 bases between them. The CDR3 sequence: CASSRNGGSTDTQYF. The DNA for the CDR3 is TGTGCCAGCAGCCGAAATGGGGGGTCGACAGATACGCAGTATTTT.

The chain recombines TRBV7-8 with TRBJ1-5, with TRBD1 matching 9 bases. Per the germline V gene, CDR1 is SGHVS and CDR2 is FQNEAQ. The CDR3 is 16 residues long. The V gene end was trimmed by 2 bases and the J gene end by 3 bases; junction bases not matched to a gene: 5. Written as DNA, the CDR3 is TGTGCCAGCAGCTTATCCGGGACAGGGATCAATCAGCCCCAGCATTTT. The encoded protein is CASSLSGTGINQPQHF.

The V and J genes are TRBV1 and TRBJ2-1; the D call of TRBD2 is as the table states it, not checked on the DNA. TRBV1 is recorded as a pseudogene. The CDR3 runs 16 residues. CDR3: CTSTRTSGREGDEQFF. CDR3 sequence (DNA): TGCACCAGCACCAGGACTAGCGGGAGGGAGGGGGATGAGCAGTTCTTC.

This chain connects TRBV12-3 or TRBV12-4 to TRBJ1-2, with no clear D. This CDR3 spans 13 amino acids. Trimming removed 3 bases from V and 2 bases from J, with 7 bases in between. CDR3: CASSFRENYGYTF. DNA for the CDR3: TGTGCCAGCAGTTTCCGCGAGAACTATGGCTACACCTTC.

This clone appeared a few times. This chain connects TRBV7-8 to TRBJ2-2; 10 bases match TRBD2. The J segment lost 7 bases and the V segment lost 5 bases, leaving 7 bases of the junction unmatched. This CDR3 spans 15 amino acids. Germline lookup yields CDR1 SGHVS and CDR2 FQNEAQ. CDR3 nucleotide sequence: TGTGCCAGCAGCAGAACGCCTAGCGGGAGCGGGGAGCTGTTTTTT. It encodes CASSRTPSGSGELFF. The full variable domain, completed using reference TRBV7-8 and TRBJ2-2, is GAGVSQSPRYKVAKRGQDVALRCDPISGHVSLFWYQQALGQGPEFLTYFQNEAQLDKSGLPSDRFFAERPEGSVSTLKIQRTQQEDSAVYLCASSRTPSGSGELFFGEGSRLTVL.

This rearrangement joins TRBV18 to TRBJ1-2; no definite D call. The germline V gene encodes CDR1 KGHSH and CDR2 LQKENI. V lost 3 bases to trimming and J lost 3 bases, with 11 bases between them. The CDR3 is made up of 14 amino acids. CDR3 sequence: CASSPLTEHYGYTF. In DNA form, the CDR3 reads TGTGCCAGCTCACCCCTGACTGAACACTATGGCTACACCTTC.

V is TRBV7-2 and J is TRBJ1-6; 10 nucleotides match TRBD1. The CDR3 loop spans 14 amino acids. Trimming removed 7 bases from V and 9 bases from J; junction bases left unmatched: 6. The germline V gene encodes CDR1 SGHTA and CDR2 FQGNSA. Written as DNA, the CDR3 is TGTGCCAGCAACCAAGGGACAGGGGTTTCACCCCTCCACTTT. Translated, it gives CASNQGTGVSPLHF.

CDR3 coding DNA: TGTGCCAGCAGGCCGATGGGGGATCTGAACACTGAAGCTTTCTTT. This translates into CASRPMGDLNTEAFF. The chain couples TRBV5-4 to TRBJ1-1, with a tentative D call TRBD1 (5 bases). This CDR3 region has 15 residues. Trimming took 5 bases from V and 0 from J, leaving 14 bases between them. CDR1 is SGHNT, CDR2 YYREEE, per germline (reference sequence).

The CDR3 DNA reads TGTGCCAGCAGTACCCCCAACAGGGGCTCTGGAAACACCATATATTTT. Its protein product is CASSTPNRGSGNTIYF. J is TRBJ1-3 and V is TRBV28; 7 bases line up with TRBD1. CDR3 length equals 16 residues. Germline CDR1 MDHEN, CDR2 SYDVKM. V was pared by 5 bases and J by 0 bases, with 7 bases of the junction left unmatched.

J is TRBJ2-7 and V is TRBV6-5, with D maybe TRBD2 (7 bases). Germline V lookup: CDR1 MNHEY, CDR2 SVGAGI. V was clipped by 6 bases and J by 2 bases, with 14 bases between them. The CDR3 has 14 amino acids. CDR3: CASRTRGLTYEQYF. In DNA, the CDR3 is TGTGCCAGCAGGACGCGGGGGCTGACCTACGAGCAGTACTTC.

In DNA form, the CDR3 reads TGTGCCAGTAGTTCTGGCCAGGAACTTCCTTACACCATATATTTT. Residues: CASSSGQELPYTIYF. The V and J genes are TRBV19 and TRBJ1-3; no definite D call. This CDR3 has 15 residues. Trimming removed 5 bases from V and 8 bases from J, with 19 bases in between. Germline CDR1 and CDR2: LNHDA and SQIVND (reference sequence).

This clone was observed a handful of times. The gene calls are TRBV6-5 and TRBJ1-1; D call uncertain. Germline CDR1 MNHEY, CDR2 SVGAGI. The CDR3 loop spans 12 amino acids. The germline V and J ends were trimmed by 2 bases and 6 bases, with 7 bases remaining between them. The CDR3 DNA reads TGTGCCAGCAGTTACCGGGGATCTGAAGCTTTCTTT. The encoded protein is CASSYRGSEAFF.

In its sample, this clone was seen a few times. The genes are TRBV19 and TRBJ1-1; D is undetermined. This CDR3 is 13 amino acids long. V gave up 9 bases and J gave up 1 base, with 12 bases separating them. Germline assignment: CDR1 LNHDA and CDR2 SQIVND (reference sequence). The DNA of the CDR3 is TGTGCCAGCAGTGGATATCCGAACACTGAAGCTTTCTTT. Translation gives CASSGYPNTEAFF.

The chain uses TRBV12-3 or TRBV12-4 and TRBJ2-3, with a weak D call TRBD1 (6 bases). The CDR3 length is 13 residues. V was cut by 2 bases and J by 7 bases, with 10 bases left in between. The CDR3 DNA is TGTGCCAGCAGTTTATCAGGGACAAATACGCAGTATTTT. Translation: CASSLSGTNTQYF.